This T cell receptor (beta chain) was profiled in a study of cytomegalovirus exposure and HLA in healthy donors. Study-level information: When fewer than 500 donors were genotyped, roughly four fifths of them were found to fall in the Caucasian-associated ancestry cluster.

Study-level points and caveats: Among TCR beta chains, those listed as cytomegalovirus-associated numbered about 160. Based on reports, TCR beta sequences accurately predicted HLA-A and HLA-B alleles for most subjects.

Use of 60 Vbeta and 13 Jbeta primers characterized the PCR. Profiling relied on immunoSEQ multiplex PCR, and the TCRdb table lists in-frame clones only, not all of them. The sample holds roughly 70,000 clones, roughly 81% seen once. Germline V gene lookup returns CDR1 MNHEY and CDR2 SMNVEV (reference sequence). The CDR3 runs 13 residues. Germline trimming cut 5 bases from V and 5 bases from J; bases unmatched to any gene: 4. With respect to this clone: Its target is not known.

This rearrangement joins TRBV27 to TRBJ1-1, with 8 bases aligning to TRBD1. The clonotype was recovered from a human donor in good health. Sequencing was performed on PBMCs. The CDR3 reads CASSGQGMTEAFF. The CDR3 coding sequence is TGTGCCAGCAGTGGACAGGGAATGACTGAAGCTTTCTTT.